This TCR beta chain is from a study of T cell repertoires in cytomegalovirus infection. Across the study: An indication of both CMV infection and matching HLA type came from public TCR beta signatures. Notes on the study in general: Individuals carrying CMV plus the relevant HLA were identified by cumulative frequency of public TCR beta families. Predominance within the ex vivo response was attributable to HLA-C-restricted CMV-specific TCR beta clonotypes.

This clonotype was detected many times. Its target is unknown. In TCRdb, the reads were re-called with MiXCR into one record per CDR3 protein. The profile shows 450,000 to 600,000 distinct CDR3 sequences, about 10% of them singletons. The germline CDR1 and CDR2 sequences are DFQATT and SNEGSKA (reference sequence). V lost 1 base to trimming and J lost 7 bases, with 14 bases between them. The CDR3 has 14 amino acids. This chain links TRBV20-1 with TRBJ1-5; D is possibly TRBD1 (5 bases). The sample was PBMCs. The origin of this receptor is a human donor in good health (CMV status not recorded). Some clones in this sample may be carry-over from other donors' samples. In nucleotides, the CDR3 is TGCAGTGCTAGAGCAGGAACAGGAAGCCAGCCCCAGCATTTT. Translation gives CSARAGTGSQPQHF.